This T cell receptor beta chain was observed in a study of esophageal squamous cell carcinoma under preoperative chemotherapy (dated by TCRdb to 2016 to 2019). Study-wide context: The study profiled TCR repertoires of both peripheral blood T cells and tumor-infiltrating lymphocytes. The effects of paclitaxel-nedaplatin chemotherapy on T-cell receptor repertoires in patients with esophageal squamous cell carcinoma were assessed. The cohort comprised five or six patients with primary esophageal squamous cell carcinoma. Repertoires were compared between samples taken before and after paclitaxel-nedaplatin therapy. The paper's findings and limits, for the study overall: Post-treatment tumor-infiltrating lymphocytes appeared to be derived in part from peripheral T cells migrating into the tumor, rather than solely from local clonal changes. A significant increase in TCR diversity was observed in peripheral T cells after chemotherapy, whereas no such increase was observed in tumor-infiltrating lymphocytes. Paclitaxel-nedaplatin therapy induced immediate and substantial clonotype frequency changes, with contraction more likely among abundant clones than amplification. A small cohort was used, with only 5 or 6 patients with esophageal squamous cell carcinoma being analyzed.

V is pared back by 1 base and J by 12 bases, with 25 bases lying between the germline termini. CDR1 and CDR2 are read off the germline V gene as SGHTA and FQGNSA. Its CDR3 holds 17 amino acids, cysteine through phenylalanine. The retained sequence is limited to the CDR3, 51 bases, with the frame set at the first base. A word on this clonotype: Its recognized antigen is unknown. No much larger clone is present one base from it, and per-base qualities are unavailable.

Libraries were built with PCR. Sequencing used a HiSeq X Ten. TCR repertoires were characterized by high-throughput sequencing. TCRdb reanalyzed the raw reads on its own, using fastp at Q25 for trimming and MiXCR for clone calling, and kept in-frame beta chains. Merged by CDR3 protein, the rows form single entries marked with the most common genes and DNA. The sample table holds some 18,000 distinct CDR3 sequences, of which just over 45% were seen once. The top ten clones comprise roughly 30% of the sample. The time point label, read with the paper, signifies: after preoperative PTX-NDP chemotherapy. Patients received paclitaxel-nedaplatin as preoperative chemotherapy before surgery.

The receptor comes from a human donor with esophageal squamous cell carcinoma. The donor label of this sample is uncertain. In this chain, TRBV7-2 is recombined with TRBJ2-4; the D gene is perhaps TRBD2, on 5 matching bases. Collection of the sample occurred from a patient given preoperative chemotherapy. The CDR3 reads CASSLGVGGRAKDTQYF. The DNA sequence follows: TGTGCCAGCAGCTTAGGTGTCGGAGGCCGCGCCAAAGACACTCAGTACTTC.